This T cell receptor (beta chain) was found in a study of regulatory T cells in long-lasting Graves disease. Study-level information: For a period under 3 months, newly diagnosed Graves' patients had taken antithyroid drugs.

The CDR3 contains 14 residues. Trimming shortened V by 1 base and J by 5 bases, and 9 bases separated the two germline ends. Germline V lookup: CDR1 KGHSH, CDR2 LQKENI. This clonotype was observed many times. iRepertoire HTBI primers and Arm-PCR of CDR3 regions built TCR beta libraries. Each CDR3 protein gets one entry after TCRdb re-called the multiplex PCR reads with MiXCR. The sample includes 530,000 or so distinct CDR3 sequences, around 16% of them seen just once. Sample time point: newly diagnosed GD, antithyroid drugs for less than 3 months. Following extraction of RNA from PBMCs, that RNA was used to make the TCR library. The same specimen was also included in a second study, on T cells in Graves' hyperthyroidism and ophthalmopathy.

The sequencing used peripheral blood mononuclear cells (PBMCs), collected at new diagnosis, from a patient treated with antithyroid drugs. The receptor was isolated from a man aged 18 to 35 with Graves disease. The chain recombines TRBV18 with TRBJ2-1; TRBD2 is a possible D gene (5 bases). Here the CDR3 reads CASSPRYGNNEQFF. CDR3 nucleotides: TGTGCCAGCTCACCACGGTACGGGAACAATGAGCAGTTCTTC. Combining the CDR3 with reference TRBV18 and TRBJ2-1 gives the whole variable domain NAGVMQNPRHLVRRRGQEARLRCSPMKGHSHVYWYRQLPEEGLKFMVYLQKENIIDESGMPKERFSAEFPKEGPSILRIQQVVRGDSAAYFCASSPRYGNNEQFFGPGTRLTVL.